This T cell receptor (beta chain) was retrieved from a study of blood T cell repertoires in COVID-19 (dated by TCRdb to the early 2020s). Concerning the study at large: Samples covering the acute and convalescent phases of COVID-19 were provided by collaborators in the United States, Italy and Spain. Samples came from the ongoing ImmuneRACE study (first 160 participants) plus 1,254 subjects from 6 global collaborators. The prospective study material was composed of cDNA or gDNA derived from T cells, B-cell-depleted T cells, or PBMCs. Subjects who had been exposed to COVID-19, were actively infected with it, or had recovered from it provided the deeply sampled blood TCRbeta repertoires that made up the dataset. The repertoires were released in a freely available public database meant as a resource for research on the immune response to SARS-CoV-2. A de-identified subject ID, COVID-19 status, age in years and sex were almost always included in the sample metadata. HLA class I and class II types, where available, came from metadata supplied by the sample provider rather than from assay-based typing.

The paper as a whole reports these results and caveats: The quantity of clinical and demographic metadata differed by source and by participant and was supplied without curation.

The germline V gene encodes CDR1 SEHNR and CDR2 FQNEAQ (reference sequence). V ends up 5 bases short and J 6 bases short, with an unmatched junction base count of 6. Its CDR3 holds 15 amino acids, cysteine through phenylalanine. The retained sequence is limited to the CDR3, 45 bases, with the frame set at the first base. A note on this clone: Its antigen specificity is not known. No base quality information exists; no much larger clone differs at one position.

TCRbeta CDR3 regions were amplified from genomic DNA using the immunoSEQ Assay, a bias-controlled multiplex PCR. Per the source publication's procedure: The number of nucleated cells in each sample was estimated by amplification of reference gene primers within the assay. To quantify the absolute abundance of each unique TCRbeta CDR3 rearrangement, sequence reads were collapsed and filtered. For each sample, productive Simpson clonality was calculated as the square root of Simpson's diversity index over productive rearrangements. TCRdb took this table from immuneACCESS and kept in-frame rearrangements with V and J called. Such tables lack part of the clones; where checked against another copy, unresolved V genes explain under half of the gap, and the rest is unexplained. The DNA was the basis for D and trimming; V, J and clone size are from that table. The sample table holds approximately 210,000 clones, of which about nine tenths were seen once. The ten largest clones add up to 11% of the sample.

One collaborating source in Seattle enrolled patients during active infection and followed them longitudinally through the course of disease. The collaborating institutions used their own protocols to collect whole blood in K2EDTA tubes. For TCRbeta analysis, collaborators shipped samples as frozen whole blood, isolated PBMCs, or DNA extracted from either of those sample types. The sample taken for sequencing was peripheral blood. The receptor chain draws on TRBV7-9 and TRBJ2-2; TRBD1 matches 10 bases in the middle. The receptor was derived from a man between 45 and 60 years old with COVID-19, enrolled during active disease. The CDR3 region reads CASSMGQGYPGELFF. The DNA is TGTGCCAGCAGCATGGGACAGGGGTACCCCGGGGAGCTGTTTTTT. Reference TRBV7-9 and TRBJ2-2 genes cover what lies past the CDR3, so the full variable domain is DTGVSQNPRHKITKRGQNVTFRCDPISEHNRLYWYRQTLGQGPEFLTYFQNEAQLEKSRLLSDRFSAERPKGSFSTLEIQRTEQGDSAMYLCASSMGQGYPGELFFGEGSRLTVL.